This TCR beta chain was documented in a study of cytotoxic CD8 clonotypes in ibrutinib-treated CLL. Findings and limits, study-wide: Sampling times differed between sustained-remission and progressing patients. Public clonotypes were rare and shrank or held steady on treatment.

The CDR3 spans 13 residues. The V gene's germline CDR1 is SNHLY and CDR2 FYNNEI. J gave up 4 bases and V 8 bases, and 4 bases lay outside the gene matches. To note about this clone: What it binds is unknown.

Only in-frame clones appear in the TCRdb table, and some are missing; sequencing was by immunoSEQ multiplex PCR. The top ten hold roughly an eighth of the sample, which has about 200,000 clones, approximately 75% seen once. V gene TRBV2 combines with J gene TRBJ2-5; 10 nucleotides agree with TRBD1. The source material was PBMCs, sampled after 12 months of ibrutinib treatment. The source is a human donor with chronic lymphocytic leukemia. The CDR3 loop is CASVRQGAETQYF. The CDR3 DNA follows: TGTGCCAGCGTAAGACAGGGGGCAGAGACCCAGTACTTC.